This TCR beta chain was documented in a study of vaccination effects on CD4 cells after COVID-19. Study conclusions and caveats: Clonal contraction was marked in infection- and vaccine-induced clones late after vaccination. Early timepoints after infection were absent, and convalescent patients were few in the study.

This table comes from immunoSEQ multiplex PCR, and its TCRdb copy is limited to in-frame clones, with some not included. The sample carries 20,000 to 30,000 clones, around 70% recorded once. J gave up 4 bases and V 0 bases, and 5 bases lay outside the gene matches. Germline CDR1 is ENHRY and CDR2 is SYGVKD. The CDR3 loop spans 15 amino acids. Antigen-specific CD4+ T cells expanded by the ViraFEST assay with viral peptide pools were then sequenced. Once cultured for 10 days, the cells underwent separation to obtain CD4+ T cells. Participants received two doses of either the BNT162b2 or mRNA-1273 vaccine. In regard to this clone: The antigen remains unidentified. This specimen includes other DNA sequences encoding the same CDR3.

Source: CD4+ T cells from PBMCs cultured with SARS-CoV-2 spike peptides, taken after COVID-19 vaccination. The gene calls are TRBV10-3 and TRBJ1-2; TRBD1 agrees at 7 bases. The sequence came from a human donor who received a COVID-19 vaccine. CDR3 bases: TGTGCCATCAGTGAGTCAGGGGGCGCGGGCTATGGCTACACCTTC. Its protein product is CAISESGGAGYGYTF.